This TCR beta chain originates from a study of T cell responses to AZD1222 COVID-19 vaccine. CDR3 length: 12 residues. The V gene lost 6 bases and the J gene lost 10 bases, with 10 bases spanning the gap. The V gene's germline CDR1 is MNHEY and CDR2 SVGAGI. Repertoires were generated with immunoSEQ multiplex PCR, while TCRdb's copy carries only in-frame clones and drops some. The sample has about 120,000 clones, about nine tenths seen once. About this clone itself: Its matching antigen is unknown.

Broader study findings: The breadth and depth of Spike-specific TCRs increased once two AZD1222 doses had been given. At study baseline, merely about 6 AZD1222 recipients were seropositive.

The sequence derives from an adult in good health. The rearrangement links TRBV6-5 to TRBJ1-6; D not resolved. This specimen was peripheral blood, taken on day 0 of AZD1222 vaccination. The CDR3 is CASRKGFSPLHF. The CDR3, as DNA: TGTGCCAGCAGGAAAGGGTTCTCACCCCTCCACTTT.